The source of this T cell receptor (beta chain) is a study of Ad26.COV2.S vaccination and SARS-CoV-2 variants. Study background: Donor participated within the Ad26.COV2.S arm of the COV1001 trial. Intramuscular Ad26.COV2.S doses were given once or twice, 56 days apart. Overall study findings and caveats: For non-spike TCRs, breadth in vaccine recipients resembled that in placebo recipients.

Sequenced by immunoSEQ multiplex PCR; TCRdb stores in-frame clones only, minus some. Of approximately 300,000 clones in the sample, around four fifths were seen once. The sample's treatment: about 20 received Ad26.COV2.S at low or high dose, single or two shots; roughly five received placebo; per-sample allocation not given. Repertoires come from day 63 after the first vaccine or placebo injection. The donor's status was that of an adult aged 18-55 years in Boston. As for this clone: The antigen remains unidentified.

This CDR3 has 15 amino acids. Germline values: CDR1 MDHEN, CDR2 SYDVKM. V gave up 2 bases and J gave up 1 base, with 11 bases separating them. Sequencing used peripheral blood, obtained in a trial of Ad26.COV2.S vaccine versus placebo. V gene TRBV28 combines with J gene TRBJ1-2; TRBD1 might be the D (5 bases). The receptor was derived from a person aged 18 to 65 who received the Ad26.COV2.S COVID-19 vaccine or a placebo. The CDR3 nucleotides are TGTGCCAGCAGTTTACGGGACGGTTATAACTATGGCTACACCTTC. This translates into CASSLRDGYNYGYTF.